This T cell receptor (beta chain) was recovered during a study of blood T cell repertoires in COVID-19. The CDR3 totals 14 residues. Germline CDR1 reads LNHDA; CDR2 reads SQIVND (reference sequence). Between the trimmed V and J ends, which lost 7 bases and 3 bases, there was a span of 15 bases. TCRdb's table, derived via immunoSEQ multiplex PCR, lists solely in-frame clones and lacks some. The repertoire consists of about 300,000 clones, with 89% occurring once and the leading ten covering roughly 1.9%. The sequence came from a woman in her twenties or thirties with COVID-19, enrolled during active disease. Sequences were obtained from peripheral blood. The chain is built from TRBV19 and TRBJ1-1; D might be TRBD1 (6 bases). The CDR3 nucleotides read TGTGCCAGTACCCCTGGGGGGGCGTACACTGAAGCTTTCTTT. Protein: CASTPGGAYTEAFF.